These 3 T cell receptor beta chains originate from one sample sequenced in a study of blood T cells in healthy people across ages. Primed by a sample-barcoded 5' primer and a J-beta primer mix, a second PCR proceeded for roughly 7 to 12 cycles. TCRdb ran MiXCR on the 5' RACE reads and lists one entry per CDR3 protein. The sample yields approximately 1.5 million distinct CDR3 sequences, roughly two fifths seen once. The source material was blood. Source of these receptors: a woman younger than 30 in good health.

This clonotype occurred a few times. The chain combines TRBV5-1 with TRBJ2-3; 10 nucleotides agree with TRBD2. V trimming: 7 bases; J trimming: 5 bases; junction bases outside the gene matches: 10. Germline-derived CDR1 and CDR2 are SGHRS and YFSETQ. The CDR3 runs 15 residues. This CDR3 reads CASRIEREGRDTQYF. The CDR3 DNA is TGCGCCAGCCGAATAGAGCGGGAGGGCCGAGATACGCAGTATTTT.

This clonotype has a handful of counts. The chain recombines TRBV7-2 with TRBJ1-2; D is unclear. Trimming shortened V by 5 bases and J by 1 base, and 8 bases separated the two germline ends. Germline CDR1 SGHTA, CDR2 FQGNSA. The length of the CDR3 is 13 residues. The CDR3 coding sequence is TGTGCCAGCAGCCAGGCCTTTAACTATGGCTACACCTTC. This translates into CASSQAFNYGYTF.

The chain is built from TRBV7-3 and TRBJ1-6, with D possibly matching TRBD1 (5 bases). Trimming pared 8 bases from V and 9 bases from J, leaving 14 bases between. CDR1 SGHTA and CDR2 FQGTGA come from the germline V gene. The CDR3 spans 13 residues. DNA for the CDR3: TGTGCCAGCGGCTATGATAGGGGTTCACCCCTCCACTTT. The encoded protein is CASGYDRGSPLHF.